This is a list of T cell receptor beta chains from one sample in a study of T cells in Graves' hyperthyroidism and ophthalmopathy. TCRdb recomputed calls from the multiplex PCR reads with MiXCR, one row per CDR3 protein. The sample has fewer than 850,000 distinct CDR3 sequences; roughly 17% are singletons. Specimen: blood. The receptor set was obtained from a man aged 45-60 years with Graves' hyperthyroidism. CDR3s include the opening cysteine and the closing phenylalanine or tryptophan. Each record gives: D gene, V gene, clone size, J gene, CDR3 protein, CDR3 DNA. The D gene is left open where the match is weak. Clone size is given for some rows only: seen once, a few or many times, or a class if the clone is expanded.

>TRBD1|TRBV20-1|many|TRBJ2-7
CSALKTGTYEQYF
TGCAGTGCTCTTAAGACAGGGACCTACGAGCAGTACTTC
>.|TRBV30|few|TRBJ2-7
CAWSVRVREQYF
TGTGCCTGGAGTGTAAGAGTCCGGGAGCAGTACTTC
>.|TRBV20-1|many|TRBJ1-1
CSAHRGAGDTEAFF
TGCAGTGCGCATCGAGGTGCGGGGGACACTGAAGCTTTCTTT
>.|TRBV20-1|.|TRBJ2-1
CSASSGRSYNEQFF
TGCAGTGCTAGTAGTGGGCGCTCCTACAATGAGCAGTTCTTC
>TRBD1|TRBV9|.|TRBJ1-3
CASSARDSPSSGNTIYF
TGTGCCAGCAGCGCCCGGGACAGCCCGAGCTCTGGAAACACCATATATTTT
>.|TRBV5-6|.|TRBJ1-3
CASSLQLGFFGGNTIYF
TGTGCCAGCAGCCTGCAACTGGGGTTTTTCGGAGGAAACACCATATATTTT
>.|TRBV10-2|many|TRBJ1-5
CASGGQNSNQPQHF
TGCGCCAGCGGAGGGCAGAATAGCAATCAGCCCCAGCATTTT
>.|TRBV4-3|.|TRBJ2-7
CASSHTDSYEQYF
TGCGCCAGCAGCCATACAGACAGTTACGAGCAGTACTTC
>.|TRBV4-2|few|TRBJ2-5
CASSQDQGRETQYF
TGTGCCAGCAGCCAAGATCAGGGACGAGAGACCCAGTACTTC
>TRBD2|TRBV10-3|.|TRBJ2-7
CAISPALAGGPGEQYF
TGTGCCATCAGCCCTGCACTAGCGGGAGGGCCGGGCGAGCAGTACTTC